The next 23 T cell receptor beta chains were all read from a single sample in a study of T cells after yellow fever vaccination. Each CDR3 protein is one row after TCRdb ran MiXCR on the 5' RACE reads. The sample contains about 160,000 distinct CDR3 sequences, around 7.2% of which appear only once. The sequenced sample was CD4+ T cells sorted from PBMCs, obtained more than 4 days after the first yellow fever vaccination. The origin of the receptors is a man aged 18-30 years who received the YFV17D yellow fever vaccine.

This clonotype was counted a few times. The genes are TRBV12-3 or TRBV12-4 and TRBJ2-7; 9 nucleotides agree with TRBD1. The CDR3 is made up of 13 amino acids. J lost 8 bases, V lost 6 bases, and 8 bases had no gene match. The chain's CDR3 is CASRVQGARKQYF. The CDR3 coding sequence is TGTGCCAGCAGAGTACAGGGGGCTCGGAAGCAGTACTTC.

This clonotype occurred many times. The chain combines TRBV6-2 or TRBV6-3 with TRBJ2-5; D might be TRBD1 (5 bases). The germline V gene encodes CDR1 MNHEY and CDR2 SVGEGT. This CDR3 is 11 amino acids long. V was pared by 9 bases and J by 2 bases, with 7 bases between. The CDR3 DNA is TGTGCCAGGGACAATCAAGAGACCCAGTACTTC. Translation gives CARDNQETQYF.

V gene TRBV7-2 combines with J gene TRBJ2-1; 14 nucleotides agree with TRBD2. The CDR3 is made up of 16 amino acids. The V and J ends lost 1 base and 9 bases, in that order; junction bases with no gene match: 5. CDR1 is SGHTA and CDR2 is FQGNSA in the germline V gene. The CDR3 reads CASSLDGLAGGSEQFF. The CDR3 coding sequence is TGTGCCAGCAGCTTAGATGGACTAGCGGGGGGCAGTGAGCAGTTCTTC.

A word on this clonotype: Mismatch with germline at one junction end may stem from a read error. The gene calls are TRBV5-1 and TRBJ2-3, with TRBD1 identical over 10 bases. CDR3 length: 14 residues. CDR1 is SGHRS, CDR2 YFSETQ, per germline. The CDR3 protein is CAGRRGQGTDTQYF. The CDR3 DNA reads TGCGCCGGCAGGAGGGGACAGGGGACAGATACGCAGTATTTT.

The sample holds many counts of this clonotype. V and J are TRBV4-3 and TRBJ2-5, with D possibly called TRBD1 or TRBD2 (5 bases each). The CDR3 is made up of 16 amino acids. The V and J ends lost 0 bases and 5 bases respectively, with 16 bases between them. Germline V gives CDR1 LGHNA, CDR2 YSLEER. DNA for the CDR3: TGCGCCAGCAGCCAAGATGGTCGGGGCAGGGAGGAGACCCAGTACTTC. Protein product: CASSQDGRGREETQYF.

This clonotype was detected ten times or more. The rearrangement links TRBV7-2 to TRBJ2-3, with no clear D. Germline V CDR1 and CDR2: SGHTA, FQGNSA. This CDR3 is built from 14 residues. V was cut by 5 bases and J by 5 bases, with 14 bases left in between. CDR3 nucleotides: TGTGCCAGCAGCGCAGGACCTGATGTAGATACGCAGTATTTT. This sequence encodes CASSAGPDVDTQYF.

The sample holds a few counts of this clonotype. J is TRBJ2-1 and V is TRBV4-3, with D hard to call. This CDR3 has 16 residues. The V and J ends lost 1 base and 5 bases respectively, with 15 bases between them. Germline lookup yields CDR1 LGHNA and CDR2 YSLEER. DNA of the CDR3: TGCGCCAGCAGCCAAGGACCTGTAGGGCTTGACAATGAGCAGTTCTTC. It specifies CASSQGPVGLDNEQFF.

This clonotype was counted ten times or more. The gene calls are TRBV6-5 and TRBJ1-2; perhaps TRBD1 as D (6 bases). Looked up from germline, CDR1 is MNHEY and CDR2 is SVGAGI. The CDR3 loop spans 16 amino acids. Trimming stripped 2 bases from V and 4 bases from J, with 17 bases between. Here the CDR3 DNA reads TGTGCCAGCAGTTACGAGGGGGGGCATTACGGCTATGGCTACACCTTC. Protein sequence: CASSYEGGHYGYGYTF.

The CDR3: CASSSKAGEKLFF. DNA for the CDR3: TGTGCCAGCAGCTCCAAAGCGGGGGAAAAACTGTTTTTT. The chain employs TRBV11-2 and TRBJ1-4, with D hard to call. This CDR3 region has 13 residues. V lost 4 bases to trimming and J lost 8 bases, with 11 bases between them. CDR1 is SGHAT, CDR2 FQNNGV, per germline.

This rearrangement joins TRBV7-9 to TRBJ2-3; D is unresolved. This CDR3 has 12 residues. Trimming took off 11 bases at V and 1 base at J, with 10 bases between the two ends. CDR1 and CDR2 (germline): SEHNR, FQNEAQ (reference sequence). The CDR3 sequence: CAGLLGTDTQYF. The CDR3 DNA reads as TGTGCCGGCCTCCTGGGCACAGATACGCAGTATTTT.

This chain connects TRBV5-5 to TRBJ2-2; D is unresolved. Germline CDR1 and CDR2: SGHKS and YYEKEE (reference sequence). V lost 0 bases to trimming and J lost 4 bases, with 7 bases between them. This CDR3 comprises 14 residues. The DNA of the CDR3 is TGTGCCAGCAGCTTGGGACGGACCACCGGGGAGCTGTTTTTT. Translation gives CASSLGRTTGELFF.

The rearrangement uses TRBV12-3 or TRBV12-4 and TRBJ2-6; 7 bases are shared with TRBD2. The V and J ends lost 5 bases and 2 bases, in that order; junction bases with no gene match: 3. The CDR3 is made up of 15 amino acids. CDR3 sequence: CASSPGGAGANVLTF. CDR3 in DNA: TGTGCCAGCAGTCCTGGGGGGGCTGGGGCCAACGTCCTGACTTTC.

This clonotype has ten or more counts. The CDR3 coding sequence is TGTGCCAGCTCACCACCGGGAAGGGAAACGAACACTGAAGCTTTCTTT. The encoded protein is CASSPPGRETNTEAFF. The chain joins TRBV18 to TRBJ1-1; D remains ambiguous. The CDR3 is made up of 16 amino acids. Germline CDR1 reads KGHSH; CDR2 reads LQKENI. V dropped 0 bases and J dropped 1 base, with 12 bases sitting between them.

This clonotype was counted at least ten times. The rearrangement links TRBV4-1 to TRBJ2-3; D might be TRBD1 (5 bases). V was clipped by 4 bases and J by 4 bases, with 9 bases between them. The CDR3 spans 13 residues. CDR1 is MGHRA and CDR2 is YSYEKL in the germline V gene. CDR3 amino acids: CASSLIGADTQYF. Here the CDR3 DNA reads TGCGCCAGCAGCCTGATAGGGGCAGATACGCAGTATTTT.

This clonotype was counted at least ten times. V and J are TRBV27 and TRBJ2-3, with 8 bases matching TRBD2. CDR1 is MNHEY and CDR2 is SMNVEV in the germline V gene (reference sequence). Losses at the gene ends were 7 bases for V and 3 bases for J; bases not matched to a gene: 9. This CDR3 is 15 amino acids long. This CDR3 is CASTGGGRGTDTQYF. The CDR3 nucleotides read TGTGCCAGCACCGGGGGGGGCCGGGGGACAGATACGCAGTATTTT.

This chain joins TRBV12-3 or TRBV12-4 and TRBJ2-7; D may be TRBD2 (6 bases). The CDR3 sequence is 13 residues long. V was cut by 6 bases and J by 2 bases, with 11 bases left in between. CDR3 amino acids: CASRLTGAYEQYF. CDR3 bases: TGTGCCAGCAGGCTAACGGGAGCCTACGAGCAGTACTTC.

This clonotype was counted ten times or more. The J gene is TRBJ2-1, the V gene TRBV5-1; TRBD1 matches 8 bases. Losses at the gene ends were 1 base for V and 2 bases for J; bases not matched to a gene: 5. This CDR3 contains 16 residues. Germline CDR1 reads SGHRS; CDR2 reads YFSETQ. The CDR3 DNA follows: TGCGCCAGCAGCTTGCTCCAGGGGGCAACCTACAATGAGCAGTTCTTC. This encodes CASSLLQGATYNEQFF.

The CDR3 sequence is CSAIKSRTGTETQYF. The CDR3 DNA follows: TGCAGTGCTATAAAATCTCGGACAGGCACGGAGACCCAGTACTTC. The J gene is TRBJ2-5, the V gene TRBV20-1, with TRBD1 matching over 7 bases. CDR3 size: 15 residues. Germline CDR1 is DFQATT and CDR2 is SNEGSKA (reference sequence). Trimming at V came to 4 bases and at J to 5 bases, leaving 13 bases not matched to a gene.

J is TRBJ2-5 and V is TRBV5-1, with D unresolved. This CDR3 is built from 13 residues. Trimming took off 5 bases at V and 2 bases at J, with 10 bases between the two ends. Germline V gene data show CDR1 as SGHRS and CDR2 as YFSETQ. This CDR3 is CASSRVSQETQYF. CDR3 DNA sequence: TGCGCCAGCAGTCGGGTGTCACAAGAGACCCAGTACTTC.

The chain joins TRBV24-1 to TRBJ1-2; tentatively, D is TRBD1 (6 bases). The germline V gene encodes CDR1 KGHDR and CDR2 SFDVKD. The CDR3 sequence is 16 residues long. The V end lost 3 bases, the J end lost 4 bases, and 17 bases lay between the germline ends. This CDR3 is CATSDERTRGTYGYTF. DNA of the CDR3: TGTGCCACCAGTGATGAACGGACAAGGGGGACCTATGGCTACACCTTC.

The V call is TRBV5-1, the J call TRBJ2-1; maybe TRBD1 (6 bases). Trimming removed 4 bases from V and 8 bases from J, with 16 bases in between. Germline CDR1 and CDR2: SGHRS and YFSETQ. There are 14 residues in the CDR3. Written as DNA, the CDR3 is TGCGCCAGCAGCGGTTTACAGGGCTTCGATGAGCAGTTCTTC. Translation: CASSGLQGFDEQFF.

This clonotype was seen repeatedly, ten times or more. The chain employs TRBV20-1 and TRBJ1-2, with D perhaps matching TRBD1 (5 bases). Germline V gives CDR1 DFQATT, CDR2 SNEGSKA (reference sequence). The CDR3 sequence is 12 residues long. V was trimmed by 3 bases and J by 2 bases, leaving 7 bases between them. This chain's CDR3 is CSARTENYGYTF. DNA for the CDR3: TGCAGTGCTAGGACAGAGAACTATGGCTACACCTTC.

This clonotype was seen ten or more times. The chain couples TRBV4-2 to TRBJ2-2; no firm D call. The CDR3 is 13 residues long. Germline-derived CDR1 and CDR2 are LGHNA and YNFKEQ. V shed 1 base and J shed 13 bases, with 13 bases lying between them. The CDR3 spells CASSQGEGIPLFF. The CDR3 DNA follows: TGTGCCAGCAGCCAAGGGGAAGGCATTCCGCTGTTTTTT.